This is a list of T cell receptor beta chains from one sample in a study of human T cells and chemical hapten exposure. MiXCR was run by TCRdb on the RACE reads, yielding one entry per CDR3 protein. In the table there are 180,000 or so distinct CDR3 sequences, 24% of which are singletons. The input for sequencing was whole blood, taken in connection with sensitization to the hapten diphenylcyclopropenone (DPC). The receptors come from a woman between 40 and 50 years old with alopecia areata. Some clones in this sample may be carry-over from other donors' samples. Each CDR3 is given with its conserved first and last residue. D genes are given only for firm matches. Size is omitted from some rows. Given values are once, few, many or a class for expanded clones.

j_gene: TRBJ1-4; d_gene: .; abundance: few; v_gene: TRBV4-2; CDR3nt: TGTGCCAGCAGCCAATTGGGTTATGAAAAACTGTTTTTT; CDR3aa: CASSQLGYEKLFF
j_gene: TRBJ2-4; d_gene: TRBD1; abundance: many; v_gene: TRBV20-1; CDR3nt: TGCAGTGCTATGAGACAGGGTGAAAACATTCAGTACTTC; CDR3aa: CSAMRQGENIQYF
j_gene: TRBJ1-1; d_gene: .; abundance: .; v_gene: TRBV7-2; CDR3nt: TGTGCCAGCAGCCGACAGGCCGGCACTGAAGCTTTCTTT; CDR3aa: CASSRQAGTEAFF
j_gene: TRBJ1-4; d_gene: TRBD1; abundance: many; v_gene: TRBV4-1; CDR3nt: TGCGCCAGCAGCGGCCGGGACAGGGGGCATAGGGAAAGAGAAAAACTGTTTTTT; CDR3aa: CASSGRDRGHREREKLFF
j_gene: TRBJ2-1; d_gene: TRBD2; abundance: few; v_gene: TRBV4-2; CDR3nt: TGTGCCAGCAGCCAAGATCAACTAGCGGGAGGCCAACGTGCTCAGTTCTTC; CDR3aa: CASSQDQLAGGQRAQFF
j_gene: TRBJ2-3; d_gene: .; abundance: .; v_gene: TRBV5-1; CDR3nt: TGCGCCAGCAGCTTGGAGAGCCCCACAGATACGCAGTATTTT; CDR3aa: CASSLESPTDTQYF
j_gene: TRBJ1-1; d_gene: TRBD1; abundance: .; v_gene: TRBV18; CDR3nt: TGTGCCAGCTCACCGGGACAGAGGAACACTGAAGCTTTCTTT; CDR3aa: CASSPGQRNTEAFF
j_gene: TRBJ1-1; d_gene: TRBD1; abundance: few; v_gene: TRBV5-1; CDR3nt: TGCGCCAGCAGCCCCGGGACAGGGAACACTGAAGCTTTCTTT; CDR3aa: CASSPGTGNTEAFF
j_gene: TRBJ1-1; d_gene: .; abundance: .; v_gene: TRBV7-9; CDR3nt: TGTGCCAGCAGCTTCAACAGCCTAGAAGCTTTCTTT; CDR3aa: CASSFNSLEAFF
j_gene: TRBJ2-2; d_gene: TRBD1; abundance: .; v_gene: TRBV9; CDR3nt: TGTGCCAGCAGCGGACAGGGGGGGAACACCGGGGAGCTGTTTTTT; CDR3aa: CASSGQGGNTGELFF
j_gene: TRBJ1-5; d_gene: TRBD1; abundance: few; v_gene: TRBV29-1; CDR3nt: TGCAGCGCCGTGGCCGGGACAGGGAATCAGCCCCAGCATTTT; CDR3aa: CSAVAGTGNQPQHF
j_gene: TRBJ2-1; d_gene: .; abundance: .; v_gene: TRBV20-1; CDR3nt: TGCAGTGCATACCCCGCGGGAAGGTCCTACAATGAGCAGTTCTTC; CDR3aa: CSAYPAGRSYNEQFF
j_gene: TRBJ1-1; d_gene: .; abundance: .; v_gene: TRBV7-9; CDR3nt: TGTGCCAGCCGCGCCGGGATGAACACTGAAGCTTTCTTT; CDR3aa: CASRAGMNTEAFF
j_gene: TRBJ2-3; d_gene: .; abundance: once; v_gene: TRBV7-9; CDR3nt: TGTGCCAGCAGCTCACCCCAAGAGGCTGTAGATACGCAGTATTTT; CDR3aa: CASSSPQEAVDTQYF
j_gene: TRBJ2-1; d_gene: .; abundance: few; v_gene: TRBV5-1; CDR3nt: TGCGCCAGCAGCCCTTCGTGGTCCAATGAGCAGTTCTTC; CDR3aa: CASSPSWSNEQFF
j_gene: TRBJ2-1; d_gene: TRBD2; abundance: many; v_gene: TRBV6-2/TRBV6-3; CDR3nt: TGTGCCAGCGGCTCGCTCCTGACTAGCGGGAGAGCCTACAATGAGCAGTTCTTC; CDR3aa: CASGSLLTSGRAYNEQFF
j_gene: TRBJ2-5; d_gene: .; abundance: few; v_gene: TRBV28; CDR3nt: TGTGCCAGCAGTTTTCGGGACTTGCGACAAGAGACCCAGTACTTC; CDR3aa: CASSFRDLRQETQYF
j_gene: TRBJ2-1; d_gene: TRBD2; abundance: .; v_gene: TRBV28; CDR3nt: TGTGCCGGTGCGGGGGGGTCTTCAGAATCCTACAATGAGCAGTTCTTC; CDR3aa: CAGAGGSSESYNEQFF
j_gene: TRBJ2-7; d_gene: .; abundance: few; v_gene: TRBV12-3/TRBV12-4; CDR3nt: TGTGCATCCAGGGCAACTAACTACGAGCAGTACTTC; CDR3aa: CASRATNYEQYF
j_gene: TRBJ1-4; d_gene: .; abundance: .; v_gene: TRBV5-4; CDR3nt: TGTGCCAGCAGCTTGGCCGGGGGACGGGAAAAACTGTTTTTT; CDR3aa: CASSLAGGREKLFF
j_gene: TRBJ2-5; d_gene: TRBD1; abundance: many; v_gene: TRBV28; CDR3nt: TGTGCCAGCAGTCGAGGACAGGGGGCTCTTGAGACCCAGTACTTC; CDR3aa: CASSRGQGALETQYF
j_gene: TRBJ2-2; d_gene: .; abundance: .; v_gene: TRBV28; CDR3nt: TGTGCCAGCAGTGACCCAGGGGCGGCCGGGGAGCTGTTTTTT; CDR3aa: CASSDPGAAGELFF
j_gene: TRBJ2-7; d_gene: TRBD2; abundance: few; v_gene: TRBV7-2; CDR3nt: TGTGCCAGCAGCTTAGCACTAGCGGGAGGGCCTTACGAGCAGTACTTC; CDR3aa: CASSLALAGGPYEQYF
j_gene: TRBJ1-2; d_gene: .; abundance: .; v_gene: TRBV29-1; CDR3nt: TGCAGCGTTGATGCAACCTGGGGCTACACCTTC; CDR3aa: CSVDATWGYTF
j_gene: TRBJ2-7; d_gene: .; abundance: .; v_gene: TRBV6-2/TRBV6-3; CDR3nt: TGTGCCAGCAGTTACCCTCCTCGGCAGGGGACATCCTACGAGCAGTACTTC; CDR3aa: CASSYPPRQGTSYEQYF
j_gene: TRBJ2-3; d_gene: TRBD2; abundance: .; v_gene: TRBV6-5; CDR3nt: TGTGCCAGCACTCTAATAGCGGGAGGGCCGAATACAGATACGCAGTATTTT; CDR3aa: CASTLIAGGPNTDTQYF
j_gene: TRBJ1-3; d_gene: .; abundance: .; v_gene: TRBV28; CDR3nt: TGTGCCAGCAGTTTATTGGGGGGCGGTGGAAACACCATATATTTT; CDR3aa: CASSLLGGGGNTIYF
j_gene: TRBJ1-1; d_gene: .; abundance: few; v_gene: TRBV18; CDR3nt: TGTGCCAGCACTAGCGGAGTCCCGAGCAGCACTGAAGCTTTCTTT; CDR3aa: CASTSGVPSSTEAFF
j_gene: TRBJ2-7; d_gene: TRBD2; abundance: .; v_gene: TRBV7-9; CDR3nt: TGTGCCAGCAGCTTAGCCGCCGTGGGAGCGGGAGGGGGATCCTACGAGCAGTACTTC; CDR3aa: CASSLAAVGAGGGSYEQYF
j_gene: TRBJ2-7; d_gene: .; abundance: few; v_gene: TRBV12-3/TRBV12-4; CDR3nt: TGTGCCAGCAGCAGCGGGCTGGATGCCTACGAGCAGTACTTC; CDR3aa: CASSSGLDAYEQYF
j_gene: TRBJ2-1; d_gene: TRBD2; abundance: .; v_gene: TRBV2; CDR3nt: TGTGCCAGCAGGGAGACTAGCGCATCCTACAATGAGCAGTTCTTC; CDR3aa: CASRETSASYNEQFF
j_gene: TRBJ2-1; d_gene: .; abundance: few; v_gene: TRBV6-2/TRBV6-3; CDR3nt: TGTGCCAGCCGGACAGAAAACAATGAGCAGTTCTTC; CDR3aa: CASRTENNEQFF
j_gene: TRBJ2-3; d_gene: TRBD1; abundance: few; v_gene: TRBV5-5; CDR3nt: TGTGCCAGCAGCTTGAGTTACAGGGGGAGCACAGATACGCAGTATTTT; CDR3aa: CASSLSYRGSTDTQYF
j_gene: TRBJ1-6; d_gene: .; abundance: many; v_gene: TRBV20-1; CDR3nt: TGCAGTGCCCGCGGGGGGATTTCACCCCTCCACTTT; CDR3aa: CSARGGISPLHF
j_gene: TRBJ2-2; d_gene: .; abundance: .; v_gene: TRBV21-1; CDR3nt: TGTGCCAGCAGCAAAGGCGGGGGGGCCGGGGAGCTGTTTTTT; CDR3aa: CASSKGGGAGELFF
j_gene: TRBJ2-3; d_gene: .; abundance: few; v_gene: TRBV7-2; CDR3nt: TGTGCCAGCAGCCGTCAAAGCACAGATACGCAGTATTTT; CDR3aa: CASSRQSTDTQYF
j_gene: TRBJ2-3; d_gene: TRBD2; abundance: few; v_gene: TRBV7-2; CDR3nt: TGTGCCAGCAGCTGGGGACTAGCGGGAACAGATACGCAGTATTTT; CDR3aa: CASSWGLAGTDTQYF
j_gene: TRBJ1-6; d_gene: .; abundance: few; v_gene: TRBV27; CDR3nt: TGTGCCAGCAGTCTTGCCGGGCGGCAAGATTCACCCCTCCACTTT; CDR3aa: CASSLAGRQDSPLHF
j_gene: TRBJ2-1; d_gene: TRBD1; abundance: few; v_gene: TRBV7-9; CDR3nt: TGTGCCAGCAGCTCCTCGACAGGGGAGACCTACAATGAGCAGTTCTTC; CDR3aa: CASSSSTGETYNEQFF
j_gene: TRBJ2-1; d_gene: .; abundance: .; v_gene: TRBV5-1; CDR3nt: TGCGCCAGCAGCTTGGAACCATCAGGGAATGAGCAGTTCTTC; CDR3aa: CASSLEPSGNEQFF
j_gene: TRBJ1-6; d_gene: .; abundance: .; v_gene: TRBV28; CDR3nt: TGTGCCTCTTGGGGGGGCGCGAGCTCCTATAATTCACCCCTCCACTTT; CDR3aa: CASWGGASSYNSPLHF
j_gene: TRBJ1-4; d_gene: TRBD1; abundance: few; v_gene: TRBV4-1; CDR3nt: TGCGCCAGCAGCCAAGAAGGGACAGGGACGGAAAAACTGTTTTTT; CDR3aa: CASSQEGTGTEKLFF
j_gene: TRBJ1-1; d_gene: .; abundance: .; v_gene: TRBV6-2/TRBV6-3; CDR3nt: TGTGCCAGCAGAGACGCACCAGGGGTTGAGTCGAACACTGAAGCTTTCTTT; CDR3aa: CASRDAPGVESNTEAFF
j_gene: TRBJ2-5; d_gene: .; abundance: many; v_gene: TRBV4-1; CDR3nt: TGCGCCACCTCTGCCGGTGCCTTGACAAAAGAGACCCAGTACTTC; CDR3aa: CATSAGALTKETQYF
j_gene: TRBJ1-1; d_gene: .; abundance: .; v_gene: TRBV20-1; CDR3nt: TGCAGTGCTAGTGGGCTTCACACTGAAGCTTTCTTT; CDR3aa: CSASGLHTEAFF
j_gene: TRBJ1-5; d_gene: .; abundance: .; v_gene: TRBV6-1; CDR3nt: TGTGCCAGCAGTGAACGGGGCTCGCTTAGCTATCAGCCCCAGCATTTT; CDR3aa: CASSERGSLSYQPQHF
j_gene: TRBJ2-3; d_gene: .; abundance: .; v_gene: TRBV29-1; CDR3nt: TGCAGCGCTCGTGGCTTGTTTTCGGTAGATACGCAGTATTTT; CDR3aa: CSARGLFSVDTQYF
j_gene: TRBJ2-1; d_gene: .; abundance: few; v_gene: TRBV29-1; CDR3nt: TGCAGCGTTGGGGGTGGCCGTAAATACAATGAGCAGTTCTTC; CDR3aa: CSVGGGRKYNEQFF